Listed below are T cell receptor beta chains from one sample, sequenced in a study of T cell responses to AZD1222 COVID-19 vaccine. Produced via immunoSEQ multiplex PCR; TCRdb's table is partial and in-frame only. Counted here are about 94,000 clones, over 75% occurring once; the ten biggest clones make up around 10%. The sequencing used peripheral blood, collected 28 days after the second AZD1222 dose. Receptor source: an adult who received the AZD1222 COVID-19 vaccine. CDR3s include the opening cysteine and the closing phenylalanine or tryptophan. D genes are given only for firm matches. Some rows mark clone size as missing; the rest say once, few, many or name a class of expanded clone.

V	D	J	size	CDR3	DNA
TRBV12-3/TRBV12-4	NA	TRBJ1-2	NA	CASSFLTNYGYTF	TGTGCCAGCAGTTTTCTTACCAACTATGGCTACACCTTC
TRBV6-5	TRBD1	TRBJ1-3	NA	CASSTGGGPGNTIYF	TGTGCCAGCAGTACAGGGGGGGGTCCTGGAAACACCATATATTTT
TRBV19	TRBD2	TRBJ2-1	NA	CASSIVTRLAGGDNEQFF	TGTGCCAGTAGTATAGTTACTAGACTAGCGGGAGGGGACAATGAGCAGTTCTTC
TRBV7-8	NA	TRBJ1-5	NA	CASSFTLGPQHF	TGTGCCAGCAGCTTTACTTTAGGGCCCCAGCATTTT
TRBV15	NA	TRBJ1-5	NA	CATSRDGFGQPQHF	TGTGCCACCAGCAGAGATGGGTTCGGTCAGCCCCAGCATTTT
TRBV7-8	NA	TRBJ2-7	NA	CASSLDTDSLSSYEQYF	TGTGCCAGCAGCTTAGATACGGACAGTTTAAGCTCCTACGAGCAGTACTTC
TRBV3-1/TRBV3-2	TRBD1	TRBJ2-2	NA	CASSQVRPGTGYGELFF	TGTGCCAGCAGCCAAGTTCGTCCCGGGACAGGGTACGGGGAGCTGTTTTTT
TRBV7-6	NA	TRBJ1-5	NA	CASSLLAVSNQPQHF	TGTGCCAGCAGCTTACTGGCAGTTAGCAATCAGCCCCAGCATTTT
TRBV6-4	NA	TRBJ1-6	NA	CASSAVSYNSPLHF	TGTGCCAGCAGTGCCGTTTCCTATAATTCACCCCTCCACTTT
TRBV10-3	NA	TRBJ2-5	NA	CAAGAGALQETQYF	TGTGCCGCGGGGGCCGGGGCGCTCCAAGAGACCCAGTACTTC
TRBV5-1	NA	TRBJ1-2	NA	CASRTEANYGYTF	TGCGCCAGCCGGACTGAAGCTAACTATGGCTACACCTTC
TRBV4-1	NA	TRBJ2-7	NA	CASSQVGEGAYEQYF	TGCGCCAGCAGCCAAGTAGGTGAGGGCGCGTACGAGCAGTACTTC
TRBV11-3	NA	TRBJ1-6	NA	CASSLETAGPSSPLHF	TGTGCCAGCAGCTTAGAGACGGCAGGCCCGTCTTCACCCCTCCACTTT
TRBV28	NA	TRBJ2-3	once	CASSPLDTQYF	TGTGCCAGCAGCCCACTCGATACGCAGTATTTT
TRBV6-5	NA	TRBJ2-7	NA	CASSYSDEQYF	TGTGCCAGCAGTTACTCTGACGAGCAGTACTTC
TRBV3-1/TRBV3-2	NA	TRBJ2-7	few	CASSQRGLRVQYF	TGTGCCAGCAGTCAAAGGGGATTACGTGTGCAGTACTTC
TRBV27	NA	TRBJ1-2	NA	CASSYDGATYGYTF	TGTGCCAGCAGTTACGACGGGGCCACCTATGGCTACACCTTC
TRBV7-2	TRBD2	TRBJ2-1	NA	CASSLLAGEQFF	TGTGCCAGCAGCTTATTAGCGGGAGAGCAGTTCTTC
TRBV7-3	NA	TRBJ2-2	NA	CASRRGDTGELFF	TGTGCCAGCAGGAGGGGAGACACCGGGGAGCTGTTTTTT
TRBV2	NA	TRBJ2-1	NA	CASSGVNEQFF	TGTGCCAGCAGTGGGGTCAATGAGCAGTTCTTC
TRBV7-8	NA	TRBJ1-2	few	CASSREGGGLGYTF	TGTGCCAGCAGCAGAGAGGGGGGCGGTTTGGGCTACACCTTC
TRBV4-3	NA	TRBJ2-2	NA	CASSQGPGDTGELFF	TGCGCCAGCAGCCAAGGGCCGGGGGACACCGGGGAGCTGTTTTTT
TRBV6-5	NA	TRBJ1-5	NA	CASSYSNGGEPQHF	TGTGCCAGCAGTTACTCGAATGGGGGGGAGCCCCAGCATTTT
TRBV29-1	TRBD1	TRBJ1-4	NA	CSVGKGTGGEKLFF	TGCAGCGTTGGGAAAGGGACAGGGGGCGAAAAACTGTTTTTT
TRBV7-3	NA	TRBJ1-5	NA	CASSLWGGNQPQHF	TGTGCCAGCAGCTTATGGGGAGGCAATCAGCCCCAGCATTTT
TRBV27	NA	TRBJ2-7	once	CASSLSGVGEQYF	TGTGCCAGCAGTTTATCGGGGGTAGGGGAGCAGTACTTC
TRBV5-1	NA	TRBJ2-7	NA	CASSPDTGGAYEQYF	TGCGCCAGCAGCCCGGATACAGGGGGGGCCTACGAGCAGTACTTC
TRBV6-1	NA	TRBJ1-6	NA	CASSELRETSSSSYNSPLHF	TGTGCCAGCAGTGAACTCCGGGAAACTTCCAGTAGCTCCTATAATTCACCCCTCCACTTT
TRBV6-5	NA	TRBJ2-1	once	CASTHRDGRFF	TGTGCCAGCACCCACCGGGACGGGAGGTTCTTC
TRBV27	NA	TRBJ1-1	NA	CASSLKIKAKNTEAFF	TGTGCCAGCAGTTTAAAAATTAAGGCAAAGAACACTGAAGCTTTCTTT
TRBV21-1	NA	TRBJ2-2	NA	CASSKGLPGGSGELFF	TGTGCCAGCAGCAAAGGACTTCCCGGGGGGTCCGGGGAGCTGTTTTTT
TRBV6-6	TRBD1	TRBJ2-5	NA	CASRMGQSETQYF	TGTGCCAGCAGAATGGGACAGAGCGAGACCCAGTACTTC
TRBV3-1/TRBV3-2	TRBD2	TRBJ2-3	NA	CASSQDPAGGSDTQYF	TGTGCCAGCAGCCAAGATCCAGCGGGGGGGTCAGATACGCAGTATTTT
TRBV7-9	NA	TRBJ1-6	NA	CASSLLGGSNNSPLHF	TGTGCCAGCAGCTTACTCGGGGGTAGTAATAATTCACCCCTCCACTTT
TRBV9	NA	TRBJ2-2	NA	CASSVDRQPRGELFF	TGTGCCAGCAGCGTAGATAGACAGCCGCGCGGGGAGCTGTTTTTT
TRBV2	TRBD1	TRBJ2-5	few	CASSPQSGTGIEYF	TGTGCCAGCAGTCCCCAATCCGGGACAGGGATTGAATACTTC
TRBV4-3	NA	TRBJ2-7	NA	CASSQYGGPYEQYF	TGCGCCAGCAGCCAATACGGGGGACCCTACGAGCAGTACTTC
TRBV4-2	TRBD1	TRBJ1-1	NA	CASSQTWTGSTNTEAFF	TGTGCCAGCAGCCAAACTTGGACAGGCTCTACGAACACTGAAGCTTTCTTT
TRBV7-9	NA	TRBJ1-1	medium-sized	CASSLGGEAFF	TGTGCCAGCAGTTTAGGGGGGGAAGCTTTCTTT
TRBV6-5	TRBD2	TRBJ2-7	NA	CASSYSTGGFYEQYF	TGTGCCAGCAGTTACTCGACGGGGGGTTTCTACGAGCAGTACTTC
TRBV2	NA	TRBJ1-2	NA	CASRLNYGYTF	TGTGCGAGCCGCCTTAACTATGGCTACACCTTC
TRBV11-2	NA	TRBJ2-5	NA	CASSLGGQETQYF	TGTGCCAGCAGCCTTGGAGGGCAAGAGACCCAGTACTTC
TRBV5-1	TRBD1	TRBJ1-1	NA	CASSFTYRGMNTEAFF	TGCGCCAGCAGCTTCACCTACAGGGGGATGAACACTGAAGCTTTCTTT
TRBV9	NA	TRBJ1-1	NA	CASSTPHRGPPEAFF	TGTGCCAGCAGCACGCCCCACCGGGGTCCGCCTGAAGCTTTCTTT
TRBV20-1	NA	TRBJ1-2	NA	CSLVENYGYTF	TGCAGCTTGGTGGAAAACTATGGCTACACCTTC
TRBV11-2	NA	TRBJ2-7	few	CASSSLAPGEQYF	TGTGCCAGCAGCTCCTTAGCTCCCGGGGAGCAGTACTTC
TRBV7-9	NA	TRBJ1-1	NA	CASSLEGGRTEAFF	TGTGCCAGCAGCTTAGAGGGGGGGAGGACTGAAGCTTTCTTT
TRBV2	TRBD1	TRBJ1-2	NA	CASSVRTGVTYGYTF	TGTGCCAGCAGTGTCCGAACAGGGGTAACCTATGGCTACACCTTC
TRBV28	NA	TRBJ1-5	NA	CASSLSAQGNQPQHF	TGTGCCAGCAGTTTATCGGCGCAGGGCAATCAGCCCCAGCATTTT
TRBV7-8	NA	TRBJ2-3	NA	CASSPTDTQYF	TGTGCCAGCAGCCCGACAGATACGCAGTATTTT
TRBV9	NA	TRBJ1-1	NA	CASSVGPGLGDTEAFF	TGTGCCAGCAGCGTAGGCCCGGGGCTGGGGGACACTGAAGCTTTCTTT
TRBV3-1/TRBV3-2	TRBD1	TRBJ2-2	NA	CASSQDQQGANTGELFF	TGTGCCAGCAGCCAAGATCAACAGGGGGCGAACACCGGGGAGCTGTTTTTT
TRBV9	TRBD2	TRBJ2-1	NA	CASSVAGGTSGLNEQFF	TGTGCCAGCAGCGTAGCCGGAGGGACTAGCGGACTCAATGAGCAGTTCTTC
TRBV5-4	TRBD2	TRBJ2-5	NA	CASSLARGRGETQYF	TGTGCCAGCAGCTTGGCCCGCGGGAGAGGGGAGACCCAGTACTTC
TRBV9	NA	TRBJ1-3	NA	CASSVGLGGWTAGNTIYF	TGTGCCAGCAGCGTAGGCCTTGGGGGGTGGACAGCCGGAAACACCATATATTTT
TRBV6-6	NA	TRBJ1-3	NA	CASMTENGNTIYF	TGTGCCAGCATGACCGAAAACGGAAACACCATATATTTT